This entry concerns a single T cell receptor beta chain. Its antigen is unknown. This entry belongs to a study of cytomegalovirus exposure and HLA in healthy donors. Study in general: The approximately 710 first-cohort repertoires and the 130 or so validation repertoires shared the same platform, a later analysis reported.

Per the germline V gene, CDR1 is MNHNS and CDR2 is SASEGT. V dropped 1 base and J dropped 7 bases, with 10 bases sitting between them. The CDR3 is 13 amino acids. The table came from immunoSEQ multiplex PCR; TCRdb's copy has only in-frame clones and leaves some out. Among about 74,000 clones listed, 94% were seen once. General study findings and limits: Reportedly, cytomegalovirus status was diagnosed with high sensitivity and specificity. Across donors, most TCRs were seen rarely, yet some public ones were widespread. One later analysis, an examination of the 120 validation repertoires, found that first-cohort TCR clusters tended to co-occur in them.

The TCR sequence derives from a man between 18 and 35 years old in good health and CMV-seropositive. The sample consisted of PBMCs. This chain uses TRBV6-1 with TRBJ1-1; D call uncertain. CDR3 DNA sequence: TGTGCCAGCAGTGAAGGGGCCCTTGTTGAAGCTTTCTTT. It specifies CASSEGALVEAFF.